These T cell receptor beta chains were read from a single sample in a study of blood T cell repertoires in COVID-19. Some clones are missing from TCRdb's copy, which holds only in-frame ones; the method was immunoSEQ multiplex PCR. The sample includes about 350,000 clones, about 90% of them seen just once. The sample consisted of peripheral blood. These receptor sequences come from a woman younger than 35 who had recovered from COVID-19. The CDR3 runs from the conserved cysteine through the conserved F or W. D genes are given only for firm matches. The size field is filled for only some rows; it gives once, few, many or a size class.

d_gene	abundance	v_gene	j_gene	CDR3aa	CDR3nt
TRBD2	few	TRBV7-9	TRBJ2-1	CASSVAGGRRNEQFF	TGTGCCAGCAGCGTAGCGGGAGGGCGAAGGAATGAGCAGTTCTTC
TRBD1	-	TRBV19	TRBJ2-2	CASTGTEYTGELFF	TGTGCCAGTACGGGGACAGAATACACCGGGGAGCTGTTTTTT
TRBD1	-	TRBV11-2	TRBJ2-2	CASSLGQGAGELFF	TGTGCCAGCAGCCTGGGACAGGGAGCCGGGGAGCTGTTTTTT
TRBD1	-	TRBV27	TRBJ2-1	CASSLQGAGGEQFF	TGTGCCAGCAGTTTGCAGGGGGCCGGTGGTGAGCAGTTCTTC
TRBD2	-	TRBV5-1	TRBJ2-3	CASSLTSLAVSTDTQYF	TGCGCCAGCAGCTTGACTTCTCTAGCGGTTAGCACAGATACGCAGTATTTT
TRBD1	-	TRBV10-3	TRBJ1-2	CAISGRTGGHGYTF	TGTGCCATCAGTGGTAGGACAGGGGGGCATGGCTACACCTTC
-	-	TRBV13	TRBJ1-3	CASSLTSGTGNTIYF	TGTGCCAGCAGCTTAACTTCAGGGACTGGAAACACCATATATTTT
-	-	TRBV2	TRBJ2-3	CASRSRVGTDTQYF	TGTGCCAGCAGATCCAGGGTAGGGACAGATACGCAGTATTTT
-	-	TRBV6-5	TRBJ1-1	CASRGRWTEAFF	TGTGCCAGCAGGGGCAGATGGACTGAAGCTTTCTTT
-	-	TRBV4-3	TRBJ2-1	CASSPDYASSYNEQFF	TGCGCCAGCAGCCCCGACTACGCAAGCTCCTACAATGAGCAGTTCTTC
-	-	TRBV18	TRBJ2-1	CASSPGSGMVNEQFF	TGTGCCAGCTCACCAGGATCAGGAATGGTGAATGAGCAGTTCTTC
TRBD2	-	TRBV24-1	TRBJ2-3	CATSDRLAGVGTDTQYF	TGTGCCACCAGTGATCGTCTAGCGGGAGTGGGCACAGATACGCAGTATTTT
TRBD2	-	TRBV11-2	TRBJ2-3	CASSLTSGSLSTDTQYF	TGTGCCAGCAGCCTTACTAGCGGGAGCCTTAGCACAGATACGCAGTATTTT
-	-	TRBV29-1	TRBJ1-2	CSVERAGANYGYTF	TGCAGCGTTGAAAGGGCGGGAGCTAACTATGGCTACACCTTC
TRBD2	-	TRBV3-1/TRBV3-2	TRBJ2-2	CASSTTSGATGELFF	TGTGCCAGCAGCACGACTAGCGGGGCCACCGGGGAGCTGTTTTTT
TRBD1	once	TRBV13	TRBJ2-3	CASSTRDRARGTDTQYF	TGTGCCAGCAGCACCCGGGACAGGGCCAGAGGAACAGATACGCAGTATTTT
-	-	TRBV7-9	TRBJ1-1	CASSLSSGGAFF	TGTGCCAGCAGCTTATCATCCGGGGGAGCTTTCTTT
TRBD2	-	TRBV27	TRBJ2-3	CASTWTSRADTQYF	TGTGCCAGCACTTGGACTAGCCGGGCAGATACGCAGTATTTT
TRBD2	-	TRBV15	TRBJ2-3	CATSSRLAGRIDTQYF	TGTGCCACCAGCTCCCGACTAGCGGGAAGGATAGATACGCAGTATTTT
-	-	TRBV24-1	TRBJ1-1	CAIALSPGHMKTEAFF	TGTGCCATCGCACTCAGTCCGGGACACATGAAGACTGAAGCTTTCTTT
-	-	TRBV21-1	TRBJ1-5	CASSKGGTKNQPQHF	TGTGCCAGCAGCAAAGGGGGGACAAAGAATCAGCCCCAGCATTTT
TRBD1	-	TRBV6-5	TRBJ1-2	CASRVQGANGYTF	TGTGCCAGCAGGGTGCAGGGGGCTAATGGCTACACCTTC
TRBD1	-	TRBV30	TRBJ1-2	CARQGGGGGYTF	TGTGCCCGACAGGGAGGCGGTGGTGGCTACACCTTC